Listed below are T cell receptor beta chains from one sample, sequenced in a study of blood T cell repertoires in COVID-19. TCRdb keeps only in-frame clones here, not all; method: immunoSEQ multiplex PCR. This sample has more than 200,000 clones; roughly 90% occur once, and the top ten carry less than 3%. The sequencing input was peripheral blood. These receptors were taken from a woman in her fifties or sixties with acute or convalescent COVID-19. Both conserved end residues are part of each CDR3. D genes are given only for firm matches. Some rows have no size entry. The others give once, few or many, or a class for an expanded clone.

D: NA
V: TRBV11-2
size: few
J: TRBJ2-7
CDR3: CASRPLVHIYEQYF
DNA: TGTGCCAGCAGACCCCTCGTACACATCTACGAGCAGTACTTC

D: TRBD1
V: TRBV10-3
size: NA
J: TRBJ1-6
CDR3: CAISERDREPSYNSPLHF
DNA: TGTGCCATCAGTGAAAGGGACAGGGAGCCCTCCTATAATTCACCCCTCCACTTT

D: NA
V: TRBV21-1
size: NA
J: TRBJ2-5
CDR3: CASSKREETQYF
DNA: TGTGCCAGCAGCAAAAGAGAAGAGACCCAGTACTTC

D: NA
V: TRBV2
size: NA
J: TRBJ1-4
CDR3: CASKQGRTNEKLFF
DNA: TGTGCCAGCAAACAGGGAAGAACTAATGAAAAACTGTTTTTT

D: NA
V: TRBV7-9
size: NA
J: TRBJ2-7
CDR3: CASSAAYEQYF
DNA: TGTGCCAGCAGCGCCGCGTACGAGCAGTACTTC

D: TRBD1
V: TRBV11-2
size: NA
J: TRBJ2-2
CDR3: CASSPKGTARARGSGELFF
DNA: TGTGCCAGCAGCCCCAAGGGGACAGCGAGGGCCAGGGGATCCGGGGAGCTGTTTTTT

D: TRBD2
V: TRBV11-2
size: NA
J: TRBJ2-3
CDR3: CASSLASGGGTDTQYF
DNA: TGTGCCAGCAGCTTGGCTAGCGGGGGGGGCACAGATACGCAGTATTTT

D: TRBD1
V: TRBV28
size: NA
J: TRBJ1-1
CDR3: CASTPPTGARNTEAFF
DNA: TGTGCCAGCACCCCACCGACAGGGGCGCGGAACACTGAAGCTTTCTTT

D: TRBD1
V: TRBV6-2/TRBV6-3
size: NA
J: TRBJ1-1
CDR3: CASSSDPGTGGTEAFF
DNA: TGTGCCAGCAGTTCAGATCCCGGGACAGGGGGCACTGAAGCTTTCTTT

D: TRBD1
V: TRBV4-2
size: NA
J: TRBJ1-1
CDR3: CASSQVGGTGNTEAFF
DNA: TGTGCCAGCAGCCAAGTCGGGGGGACAGGGAACACTGAAGCTTTCTTT

D: TRBD1
V: TRBV27
size: NA
J: TRBJ2-1
CDR3: CASSFNRGTNEQFF
DNA: TGTGCCAGCAGTTTCAACAGGGGGACCAATGAGCAGTTCTTC

D: NA
V: TRBV4-1
size: few
J: TRBJ2-7
CDR3: CASRQAAGEQYF
DNA: TGCGCCAGCAGGCAGGCCGCTGGCGAGCAGTACTTC

D: TRBD1
V: TRBV7-2
size: NA
J: TRBJ2-1
CDR3: CASSLQGAGEQFF
DNA: TGTGCCAGCAGCTTACAGGGGGCGGGTGAGCAGTTCTTC

D: TRBD2
V: TRBV7-9
size: few
J: TRBJ2-3
CDR3: CASSFSGHTDTQYF
DNA: TGTGCCAGCAGCTTTAGCGGGCACACAGATACGCAGTATTTT

D: TRBD1
V: TRBV19
size: once
J: TRBJ1-5
CDR3: CASTIGQGGQPQHF
DNA: TGTGCCAGTACCATCGGACAGGGTGGCCAGCCCCAGCATTTT

D: NA
V: TRBV7-2
size: NA
J: TRBJ2-7
CDR3: CASSLERATYEQYF
DNA: TGTGCCAGCAGCTTAGAGCGGGCCACCTACGAGCAGTACTTC

D: NA
V: TRBV18
size: NA
J: TRBJ1-4
CDR3: CASSLTDRTEKLFF
DNA: TGTGCCAGCTCACTAACGGACAGAACGGAAAAACTGTTTTTT

D: TRBD1
V: TRBV6-5
size: NA
J: TRBJ1-5
CDR3: CASSDSTGTQPQHF
DNA: TGTGCCAGCAGTGACTCGACAGGGACTCAGCCCCAGCATTTT

D: NA
V: TRBV19
size: NA
J: TRBJ1-6
CDR3: CASSMGPNSPLHF
DNA: TGTGCCAGTAGTATGGGCCCTAATTCACCCCTCCACTTT

D: NA
V: TRBV5-1
size: NA
J: TRBJ2-2
CDR3: CASSLVLASSGELFF
DNA: TGCGCCAGCAGCTTGGTTCTAGCGAGTTCAGGGGAGCTGTTTTTT

D: NA
V: TRBV6-5
size: NA
J: TRBJ1-2
CDR3: CASGSLVTSGYTF
DNA: TGTGCCAGCGGATCCCTAGTGACGAGCGGCTACACCTTC

D: NA
V: TRBV30
size: NA
J: TRBJ2-5
CDR3: CAWGRGIQETQYF
DNA: TGTGCCTGGGGGAGGGGGATCCAAGAGACCCAGTACTTC

D: NA
V: TRBV19
size: NA
J: TRBJ1-5
CDR3: CASSAGGGLYQPQHF
DNA: TGTGCCAGTAGTGCCGGCGGGGGGCTCTATCAGCCCCAGCATTTT

D: TRBD1
V: TRBV18
size: NA
J: TRBJ1-3
CDR3: CASSPWDRPSGNTIYF
DNA: TGTGCCAGCTCACCTTGGGACAGGCCTTCCGGAAACACCATATATTTT

D: NA
V: TRBV12-3/TRBV12-4
size: NA
J: TRBJ1-5
CDR3: CASSSYRNQPQHF
DNA: TGTGCCAGCAGTAGCTACAGGAATCAGCCCCAGCATTTT

D: NA
V: TRBV20-1
size: NA
J: TRBJ2-5
CDR3: CSASARETQYF
DNA: TGCAGTGCTAGCGCCAGAGAGACCCAGTACTTC

D: TRBD1
V: TRBV19
size: NA
J: TRBJ2-2
CDR3: CASSTSTGVGELFF
DNA: TGTGCCAGTAGTACCTCAACAGGGGTTGGGGAGCTGTTTTTT

D: TRBD2
V: TRBV9
size: NA
J: TRBJ2-1
CDR3: CASSVDLGGRGNEQFF
DNA: TGTGCCAGCAGCGTAGATCTCGGCGGGAGAGGCAATGAGCAGTTCTTC

D: NA
V: TRBV5-6
size: NA
J: TRBJ2-2
CDR3: CASSGLDGLDGNTGELFF
DNA: TGTGCCAGCAGCGGACTGGACGGTCTTGATGGAAACACCGGGGAGCTGTTTTTT